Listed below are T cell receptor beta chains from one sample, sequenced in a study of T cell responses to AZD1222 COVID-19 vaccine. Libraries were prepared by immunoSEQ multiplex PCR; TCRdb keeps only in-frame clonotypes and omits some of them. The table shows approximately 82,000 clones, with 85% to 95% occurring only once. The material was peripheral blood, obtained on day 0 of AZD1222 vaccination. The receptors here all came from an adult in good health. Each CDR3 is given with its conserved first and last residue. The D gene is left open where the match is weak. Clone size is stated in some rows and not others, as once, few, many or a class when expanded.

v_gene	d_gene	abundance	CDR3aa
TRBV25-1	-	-	CASSESGGYQETQYF
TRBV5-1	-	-	CASSLDPWVNQPQHF
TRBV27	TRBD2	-	CASSSGTSGGTDTQYF
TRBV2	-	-	CASKGFREQYF
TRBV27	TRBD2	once	CASSHRLAGGPREQYF
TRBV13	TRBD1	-	CASSSYRGRDTEAFF
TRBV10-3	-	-	CAISDNRKSADTQYF
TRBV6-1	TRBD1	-	CASSDRGHGANVLTF
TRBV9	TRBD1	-	CASSVEDRGLGNTIYF
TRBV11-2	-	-	CASSLWGGVKEKLFF